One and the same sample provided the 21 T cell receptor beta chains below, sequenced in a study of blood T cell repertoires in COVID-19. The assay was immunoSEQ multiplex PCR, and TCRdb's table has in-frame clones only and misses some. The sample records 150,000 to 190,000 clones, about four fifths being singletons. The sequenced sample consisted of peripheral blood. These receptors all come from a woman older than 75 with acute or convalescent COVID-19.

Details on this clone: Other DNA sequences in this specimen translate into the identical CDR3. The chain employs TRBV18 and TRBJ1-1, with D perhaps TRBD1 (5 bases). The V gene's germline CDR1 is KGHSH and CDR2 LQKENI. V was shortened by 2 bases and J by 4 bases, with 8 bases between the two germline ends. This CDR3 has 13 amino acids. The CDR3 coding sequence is TGTGCCAGCTCACCAACGGGGGGCACTGAAGCTTTCTTT. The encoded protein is CASSPTGGTEAFF.

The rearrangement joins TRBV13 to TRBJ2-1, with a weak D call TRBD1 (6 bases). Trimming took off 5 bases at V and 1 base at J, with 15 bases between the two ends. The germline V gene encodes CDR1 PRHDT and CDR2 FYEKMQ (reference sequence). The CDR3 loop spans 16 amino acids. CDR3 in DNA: TGTGCCAGCAGCCTGGACAGACGATATTCCTACAATGAGCAGTTCTTC. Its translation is CASSLDRRYSYNEQFF.

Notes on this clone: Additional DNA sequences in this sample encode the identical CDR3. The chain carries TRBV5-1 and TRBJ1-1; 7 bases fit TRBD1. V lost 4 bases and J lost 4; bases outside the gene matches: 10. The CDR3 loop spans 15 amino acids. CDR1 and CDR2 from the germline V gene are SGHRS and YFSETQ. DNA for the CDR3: TGCGCCAGCAGCCTTGACAGGGTCGGGATCACTGAAGCTTTCTTT. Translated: CASSLDRVGITEAFF.

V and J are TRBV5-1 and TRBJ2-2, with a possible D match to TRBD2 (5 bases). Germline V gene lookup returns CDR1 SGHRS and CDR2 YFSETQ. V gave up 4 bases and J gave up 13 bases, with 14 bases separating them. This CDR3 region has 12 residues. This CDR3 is CASSRGTDGLFF. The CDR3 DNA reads TGCGCCAGCAGCCGGGGTACGGACGGGCTGTTTTTT.

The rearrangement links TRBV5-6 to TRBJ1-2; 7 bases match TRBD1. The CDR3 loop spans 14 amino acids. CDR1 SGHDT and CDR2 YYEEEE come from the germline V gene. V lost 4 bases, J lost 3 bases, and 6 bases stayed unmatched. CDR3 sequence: CASSTKTGYYGYTF. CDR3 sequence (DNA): TGTGCCAGCAGCACGAAGACAGGGTACTATGGCTACACCTTC.

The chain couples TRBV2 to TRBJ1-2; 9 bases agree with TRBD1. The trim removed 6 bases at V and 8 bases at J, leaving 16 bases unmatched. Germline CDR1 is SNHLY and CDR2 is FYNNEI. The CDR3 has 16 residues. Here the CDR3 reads CASRRRQGVTYEGYTF. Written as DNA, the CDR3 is TGTGCCAGCAGACGAAGACAGGGGGTTACCTATGAGGGCTACACCTTC. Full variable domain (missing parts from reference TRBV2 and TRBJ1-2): EPEVTQTPSHQVTQMGQEVILRCVPISNHLYFYWYRQILGQKVEFLVSFYNNEISEKSEIFDDQFSVERPDGSNFTLKIRSTKLEDSAMYFCASRRRQGVTYEGYTFGSGTRLTVV.

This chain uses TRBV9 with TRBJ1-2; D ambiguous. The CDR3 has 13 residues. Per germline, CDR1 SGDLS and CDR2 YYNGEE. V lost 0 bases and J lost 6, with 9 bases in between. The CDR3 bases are TGTGCCAGCAGCGTAGCAGAATCCGATGGCTACACCTTC. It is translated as CASSVAESDGYTF.

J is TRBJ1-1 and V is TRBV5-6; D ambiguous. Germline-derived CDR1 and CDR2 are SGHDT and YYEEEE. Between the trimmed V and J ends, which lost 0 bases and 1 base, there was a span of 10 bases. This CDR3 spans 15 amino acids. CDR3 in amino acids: CASSLEAFGNTEAFF. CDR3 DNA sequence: TGTGCCAGCAGCTTGGAAGCTTTTGGGAACACTGAAGCTTTCTTT.

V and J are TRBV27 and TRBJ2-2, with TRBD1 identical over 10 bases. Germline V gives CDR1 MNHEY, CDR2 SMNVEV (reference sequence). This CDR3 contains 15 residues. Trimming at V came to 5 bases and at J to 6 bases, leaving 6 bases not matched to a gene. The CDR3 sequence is CASSRDRGNAGELFF. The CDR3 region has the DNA TGTGCCAGCAGTCGGGACAGGGGTAACGCCGGGGAGCTGTTTTTT.

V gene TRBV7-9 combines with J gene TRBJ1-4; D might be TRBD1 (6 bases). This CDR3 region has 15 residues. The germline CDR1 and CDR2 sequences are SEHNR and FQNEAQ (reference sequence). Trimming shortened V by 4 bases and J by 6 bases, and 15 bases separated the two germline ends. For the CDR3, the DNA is TGTGCCAGCAGCTCAGGGGCGCGGTTGGATGAAAAACTGTTTTTT. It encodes CASSSGARLDEKLFF. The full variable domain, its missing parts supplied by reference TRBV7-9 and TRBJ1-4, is DTGVSQNPRHKITKRGQNVTFRCDPISEHNRLYWYRQTLGQGPEFLTYFQNEAQLEKSRLLSDRFSAERPKGSFSTLEIQRTEQGDSAMYLCASSSGARLDEKLFFGSGTQLSVL.

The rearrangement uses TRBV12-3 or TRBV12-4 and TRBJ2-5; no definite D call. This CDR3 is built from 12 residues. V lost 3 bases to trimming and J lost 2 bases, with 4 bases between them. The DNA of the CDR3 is TGTGCCAGCAGTTTTATACAAGAGACCCAGTACTTC. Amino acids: CASSFIQETQYF.

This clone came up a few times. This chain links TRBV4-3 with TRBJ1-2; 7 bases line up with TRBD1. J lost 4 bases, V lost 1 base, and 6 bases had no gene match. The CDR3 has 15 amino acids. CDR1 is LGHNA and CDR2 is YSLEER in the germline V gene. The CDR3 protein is CASSQGAGGSYGYTF. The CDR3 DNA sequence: TGCGCCAGCAGCCAAGGGGCAGGGGGTTCCTATGGCTACACCTTC.

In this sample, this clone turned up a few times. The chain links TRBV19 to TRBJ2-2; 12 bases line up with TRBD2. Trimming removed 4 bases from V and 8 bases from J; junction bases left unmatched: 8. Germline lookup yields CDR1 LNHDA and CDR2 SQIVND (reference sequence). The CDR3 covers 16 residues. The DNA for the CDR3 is TGTGCCAGTAGTACCACTAGCGGGAGGCCGAATGGGGAGCTGTTTTTT. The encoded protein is CASSTTSGRPNGELFF.

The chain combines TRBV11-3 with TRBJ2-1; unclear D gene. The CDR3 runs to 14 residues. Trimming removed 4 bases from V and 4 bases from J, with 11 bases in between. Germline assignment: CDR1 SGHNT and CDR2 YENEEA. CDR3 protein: CASSSQLRYNEQFF. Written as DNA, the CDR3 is TGTGCCAGCAGCTCCCAACTCCGTTACAATGAGCAGTTCTTC. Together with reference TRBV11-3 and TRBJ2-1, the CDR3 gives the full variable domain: EAGVVQSPRYKIIEKKQPVAFWCNPISGHNTLYWYLQNLGQGPELLIRYENEEAVDDSQLPKDRFSAERLKGVDSTLKIQPAELGDSAVYLCASSSQLRYNEQFFGPGTRLTVL.

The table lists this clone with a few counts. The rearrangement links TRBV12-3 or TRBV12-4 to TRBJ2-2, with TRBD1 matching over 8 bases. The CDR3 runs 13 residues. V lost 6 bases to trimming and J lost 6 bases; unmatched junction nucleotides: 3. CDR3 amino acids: CASRTGDAGELFF. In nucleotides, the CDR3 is TGTGCCAGCAGGACAGGGGACGCCGGGGAGCTGTTTTTT.

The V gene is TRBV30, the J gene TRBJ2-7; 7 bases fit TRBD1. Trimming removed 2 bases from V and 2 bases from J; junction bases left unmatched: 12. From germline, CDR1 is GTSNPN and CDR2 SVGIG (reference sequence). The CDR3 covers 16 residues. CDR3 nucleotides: TGTGCCTGGAGTCGTACGTGGGGGACAGCAACCTACGAGCAGTACTTC. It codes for CAWSRTWGTATYEQYF. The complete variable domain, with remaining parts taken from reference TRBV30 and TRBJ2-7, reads SQTIHQWPATLVQPVGSPLSLECTVEGTSNPNLYWYRQAAGRGLQLLFYSVGIGQISSEVPQNLSASRPQDRQFILSSKKLLLSDSGFYLCAWSRTWGTATYEQYFGPGTRLTVT.

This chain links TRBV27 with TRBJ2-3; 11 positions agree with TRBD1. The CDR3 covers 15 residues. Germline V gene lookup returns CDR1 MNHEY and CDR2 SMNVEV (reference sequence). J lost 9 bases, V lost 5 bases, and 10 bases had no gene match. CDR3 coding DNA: TGTGCCAGCAGTAACCGGGACAGGGGGAGAGGCACGCAGTATTTT. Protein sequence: CASSNRDRGRGTQYF.

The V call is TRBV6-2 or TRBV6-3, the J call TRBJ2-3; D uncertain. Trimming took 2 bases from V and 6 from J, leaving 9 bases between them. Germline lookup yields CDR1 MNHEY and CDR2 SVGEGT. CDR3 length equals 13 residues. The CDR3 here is CASSYRGSDTQYF. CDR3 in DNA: TGTGCCAGCAGTTACCGAGGCTCCGATACGCAGTATTTT.

CDR3 protein: CASSPKTGTLNTEAFF. The CDR3 coding sequence is TGTGCCAGCAGCCCGAAGACAGGGACGTTGAACACTGAAGCTTTCTTT. The rearrangement joins TRBV7-2 to TRBJ1-1; 7 positions match TRBD1. CDR3 size: 16 residues. V was clipped by 5 bases and J by 0 bases; unmatched bases: 9. Looked up from germline, CDR1 is SGHTA and CDR2 is FQGNSA.

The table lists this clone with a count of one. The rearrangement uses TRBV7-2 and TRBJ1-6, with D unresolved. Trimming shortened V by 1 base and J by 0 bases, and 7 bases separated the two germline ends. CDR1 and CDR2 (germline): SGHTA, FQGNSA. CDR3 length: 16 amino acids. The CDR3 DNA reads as TGTGCCAGCAGCTTAGAGAGGAGCTCCTATAATTCACCCCTCCACTTT. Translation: CASSLERSSYNSPLHF.

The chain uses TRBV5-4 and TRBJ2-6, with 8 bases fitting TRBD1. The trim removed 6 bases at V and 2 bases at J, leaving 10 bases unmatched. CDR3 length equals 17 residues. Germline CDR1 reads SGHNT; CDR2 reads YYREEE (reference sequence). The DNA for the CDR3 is TGTGCCAGCAATGGGGGCAGGGGGCAACCTGGGGCCAACGTCCTGACTTTC. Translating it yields CASNGGRGQPGANVLTF. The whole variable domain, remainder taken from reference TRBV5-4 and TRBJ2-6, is ETGVTQSPTHLIKTRGQQVTLRCSSQSGHNTVSWYQQALGQGPQFIFQYYREEENGRGNFPPRFSGLQFPNYSSELNVNALELDDSALYLCASNGGRGQPGANVLTFGAGSRLTVL.